This TCR beta chain was captured in a study of cytomegalovirus exposure and HLA in healthy donors (dated by TCRdb to 2017 to 2019). Some background on the complete study: In an earlier analysis of several hundred of the donors, about 260 Gb of sequence data and 117 million unique TCR beta sequences from about 179 million T cells were reported. To study patterns of TCR occurrence, a later analysis re-analyzed previously published TCR beta repertoires from 600 to 750 donors and added high-resolution HLA genotyping. The number of typed donors differed by locus: about 629-630 for A, B, C, DRB1 and DQB1; 522 for DQA1; over 600 for DPA1; and some 430 for DPB1. High-throughput TCR immunosequencing, statistical association of individual TCRs with disease status, and machine learning were combined to predict cytomegalovirus infection status. Four to six DR-DQ haplotypes were handled as single units for association and clustering, since linkage in the cohort was strong. In a later genetic analysis, genome-wide SNP genotypes for about three fifths of the roughly 670 donors were used, and that subset was treated as a discovery cohort. Alongside the repertoire data, information on donor age, sex, ethnicity and CMV serostatus was compiled. The study aimed to test whether signatures of past pathogen exposure could be identified by cataloging public T cell receptors. HLA typing included class I and class II loci at four-digit resolution. Among the approximately 400 genotyped donors, approximately 82% belonged to the genetic ancestry cluster associated with self-reported Caucasian donors. All discovery cohort repertoires had been generated on a single sequencing platform. On average, roughly 240,000 unique TCR beta nucleotide sequences were sequenced per donor among 300 to 500 genotyped donors of the cohort, with around 19% of those sequences being non-productive. The study profiled the T cell repertoires of under 850 subjects by immunosequencing and related them to cytomegalovirus serostatus. Roughly 320 gigabases of sequencing data and around 85 million unique TCR sequences made up an early release that covered fewer than 650 HLA-typed donors. An earlier analysis of some 500 of the donors applied high-throughput TCR beta sequencing to assess whether each TCR beta V gene segment acted as functional or pseudogenic. Along with the roughly 700-subject first cohort, a separate validation cohort of over a hundred different subjects was used. Rather than drawing on any new phenotypic data, the later analysis identified candidate immune exposures from TCR beta sequences and the way those sequences occurred across donors. Here is what the overall study found, with its caveats: The sequencing pipeline was judged likely to have produced a cluster of highly shared sequence variants as a technical artifact. Most CMV-associated TCR beta chains appeared to be HLA-restricted in a later analysis, and the HLA associations seemed to be driven largely by CMV exposure. In vitro tests confirmed that a few of the cytomegalovirus-associated TCR beta chains recognize cytomegalovirus antigens. Compared with the approximately 700-donor mean, donors in an Asian-associated ancestry cluster had fewer N-insertions in productive TCRs, according to a later genetic analysis. In a later analysis, the rate of TCR association differed among HLA loci, with DRB1 alleles having the most associated TCRs and HLA-C alleles having the fewest. Only TCR beta chains were sequenced in this cohort, and the absence of alpha or paired-chain data limited detectable features. The classifier was reported to diagnose cytomegalovirus status with high specificity and sensitivity in both the original and validation cohorts. A further reported finding was that TCR beta sequences accurately predicted the HLA-A and HLA-B alleles for most subjects in the first cohort. Most TCR sequences were seen in very few donors, while some public TCRs were found in many individuals. In a later analysis, HLA-associated TCR beta chains were found to be more clonally expanded and to have lower generation probabilities than equally common non-associated chains. The authors suggested that the approach could potentially be extended to other disease states and immunological phenotypes. A later analysis associated 15,000 or so TCR beta sequences with specific HLA alleles at a false discovery rate of 0.05. A later analysis reported that several top co-occurrence clusters appeared linked to parvovirus B19, influenza, CMV and Epstein-Barr virus. When HLA alleles, especially DR and DQ, strongly co-occurred, TCR associations were difficult to assign to individual alleles. The earlier analysis of some 560 of the donors excluded approximately 17 rarely observed V segments, including chromosome 9 orphons, because counts were too low. In the study, 150 to 200 TCR beta chains were listed as associated with cytomegalovirus. Because some donors lacked HLA typing at each locus, the association tests relied only on the typed subset. CMV serostatus was the only immune exposure information available for the cohort. Linkage disequilibrium might explain the correlated functional status among segregating V segments, but an unknown experimental factor could not be ruled out. An association between a missense DCLRE1C variant and V-gene and J-gene trimming of TCR beta chains was found in a later genetic analysis and replicated in an independent cohort. Some IMGT-functional V segments, including TRBV6-2 and TRBV6-3, could not be told apart with the 87-base-pair reads, so those segments were excluded. Sequencing depth was assumed to be roughly uniform across donors in the presence/absence analyses, though that assumption may not hold. In an earlier analysis of some 550 of the donors, most TCR beta V segments were observed in productive rearrangements about 87% or about 30% of the time, broadly matching IMGT annotations.

In total, roughly 670 healthy bone marrow donors made up the cohort. All cohort members were sampled while nominally healthy, although unrecorded immune exposures were likely present. The donor was CMV seronegative and was included in the group of approximately 350 seronegative cohort members. Every donor gave a peripheral blood sample, and the peripheral blood mononuclear cells from that sample were used for TCR beta sequencing. Genomic DNA extraction from the blood cell samples was performed with the Qiagen DNeasy Blood Extraction Kit. Concerning this clone itself: The target of this receptor is not known. No much larger clone exists at a distance of one base, and base qualities are not known.

The library was obtained by the immunoSEQ multiplex PCR assay. For the multiplex PCR, a mixture combining 60 forward primers for TCR Vbeta segments and 13 reverse primers for TCR Jbeta segments was used. A multiplex PCR assay on genomic DNA amplified the CDR3 region of rearranged TCR beta genes. The amplified TCR beta libraries were sequenced on the Illumina HiSeq System as 87-base-pair reads. For the original study's pipeline: A later analysis counted tens of millions of unique TCR beta chains across the 690 or so repertoires, and roughly 9.9 million of these chains were shared by at least two donors. To remove PCR and sequencing errors, raw reads were error-corrected and collapsed into unique sequences using a nearest-neighbor algorithm that merged closely related sequences. V, D and J gene segments were assigned by aligning CDR3 sequences to IMGT reference sequences. Each retained sequence needed at least a six-nucleotide match to both a V gene segment and a J gene segment. Rearrangements were called productive when the CDR3 lacked stop codons and stayed in frame with V and J; all others were non-productive. Following IMGT convention, CDR3 was defined as the stretch from the second conserved V-encoded cysteine to the conserved J-encoded phenylalanine. The earlier analysis of 587 of the donors excluded sequences that lacked an unambiguous match to a single V gene segment. In an earlier analysis of roughly 600 of the donors, a V segment was called functional when productive rearrangements were above 56.7%, and segregating when the standard deviation between donors exceeded 5%. A statistical classification framework was developed to diagnose cytomegalovirus status using the catalog of TCR beta chain sequences. V and J gene assignment, in a later analysis, came from comparing TCR nucleotide sequences with IMGT/GENE-DB human TR gene sequences. Using the TCRdist pipeline, a later analysis assigned CDR3 sequences along with most-parsimonious VDJ recombination scenarios. A later analysis defined each TCR beta chain by its CDR3 amino acid sequence plus V-gene family, and excluded reads lacking a unique V-gene family. To address suspected cross-contamination and a sequencing artifact, a later analysis removed 550 to 750 highly shared, low-generation-probability nucleotide sequences. A later analysis calculated a clonal expansion index for each public chain from normalized within-repertoire ranks of inferred template counts. In a later analysis, generation probabilities were computed using a VDJ recombination model fitted to out-of-frame rearrangements, and the results were checked against IGoR. Hypergeometric tests were used in a later analysis to score TCR-TCR, TCR-HLA and TCR-CMV co-occurrence, with a repertoire-size bias correction applied to the TCR pairs. False discovery rates were estimated in a later analysis by permuting HLA or CMV assignments 20 times. In a later analysis, co-occurring TCRs were grouped using DBSCAN, and TCRdist sequence similarity was added for clustering within HLA-allele-positive subsets. For co-occurrence clustering, repertoires with fewer than 30,000 or more than 120,000 public chains were excluded, along with five repertoires with anomalous nucleotide sharing. The immuneACCESS repertoire file appears here via TCRdb, limited to in-frame rearrangements. These files lack a portion of the clones; in checked studies, under half of the deficit traces to unresolved V genes, and the cause of the others is not known. That table is the source of V, J and clone size, and D and trimming were worked out from the DNA. This sample lists 180,000 or so clones; about 82% were detected once. Around 0.8% of the sample goes to the ten largest clones.

V is clipped by 8 bases and J by 5 bases, and the sequence between their germline boundaries is 11 bases long. Looking up the germline V gene (reference sequence) yields CDR1 SEHNR and CDR2 FQNEAQ. Reading from cysteine to phenylalanine, the CDR3 counts 12 amino acids. Only the CDR3 region is kept as DNA, spanning 36 bases read in frame from base 1. The receptor's source is a woman under 30 in good health and CMV-seronegative. This sequence uses TRBV7-9 and TRBJ2-3, with a weak D call of TRBD1 (5 bases match). Sequenced sample: PBMCs. The CDR3 here reads CASRGTGDTQYF. The nucleotide sequence reads TGTGCCAGCCGCGGAACAGGAGATACGCAGTATTTT.